A selection of T cell receptor beta chains follows, all from one sample in a study of PD-1 blockade in classical Hodgkin lymphoma. Libraries were prepared by immunoSEQ multiplex PCR; TCRdb keeps only in-frame clonotypes and omits some of them. The sample records roughly 94,000 clones, just over 90% being singletons. Material: peripheral blood mononuclear cells (PBMCs), obtained before the fourth cycle of nivolumab. These receptors were taken from a human donor with classical Hodgkin lymphoma. CDR3s include the opening cysteine and the closing phenylalanine or tryptophan. The D gene is left open where the match is weak. The size of a clone is reported for some rows only, either as once, few or many, or as a class for expanded clones.

D gene: -; clone size: -; V gene: TRBV2; J gene: TRBJ2-7; CDR3 protein: CATTSPDSYEQYF; CDR3 DNA: TGTGCCACCACTAGCCCCGACTCCTACGAGCAGTACTTC
D gene: -; clone size: -; V gene: TRBV30; J gene: TRBJ1-2; CDR3 protein: CAWSFEFQTYGYTF; CDR3 DNA: TGTGCCTGGAGCTTCGAGTTCCAAACCTATGGCTACACCTTC
D gene: -; clone size: -; V gene: TRBV5-4; J gene: TRBJ2-1; CDR3 protein: CASSLGGYNEQFF; CDR3 DNA: TGTGCCAGCAGCTTGGGTGGCTACAATGAGCAGTTCTTC
D gene: -; clone size: once; V gene: TRBV5-6; J gene: TRBJ2-7; CDR3 protein: CASSLGDSSYEQYF; CDR3 DNA: TGTGCCAGCAGCTTGGGAGACAGCTCCTACGAGCAGTACTTC
D gene: -; clone size: -; V gene: TRBV2; J gene: TRBJ2-3; CDR3 protein: CASSETGRLGTDTQYF; CDR3 DNA: TGTGCCAGCAGTGAGACTGGAAGACTTGGCACAGATACGCAGTATTTT
D gene: -; clone size: -; V gene: TRBV27; J gene: TRBJ2-1; CDR3 protein: CASTTAYNEQFF; CDR3 DNA: TGTGCCAGCACGACAGCCTACAATGAGCAGTTCTTC
D gene: -; clone size: -; V gene: TRBV28; J gene: TRBJ1-5; CDR3 protein: CASNGMANQPQHF; CDR3 DNA: TGTGCCAGCAACGGGATGGCGAATCAGCCCCAGCATTTT
D gene: TRBD2; clone size: -; V gene: TRBV27; J gene: TRBJ2-7; CDR3 protein: CASSTRTSGYEQYF; CDR3 DNA: TGTGCCAGCAGTACGAGGACTAGCGGATACGAGCAGTACTTC
D gene: TRBD2; clone size: -; V gene: TRBV5-1; J gene: TRBJ2-1; CDR3 protein: CASSTTSGRIDNEQFF; CDR3 DNA: TGCGCCAGCAGTACAACTAGCGGGAGGATCGACAATGAGCAGTTCTTC
D gene: -; clone size: -; V gene: TRBV15; J gene: TRBJ2-7; CDR3 protein: CATSRVGPRYEQYF; CDR3 DNA: TGTGCCACCAGCAGAGTGGGACCTCGATACGAGCAGTACTTC